Given below is one TCR beta chain in context. The antigen is not known. The data originate from a study of cytomegalovirus exposure and HLA in healthy donors. About the study: Among approximately 390 genotyped donors, around 81% fell in the Caucasian-associated ancestry cluster. Study-wide findings and caveats: Sequencing likely caused a cluster of highly shared sequence variants. Exclusion applied to some V segments, including TRBV6-2 and TRBV6-3, as they were indistinguishable.

There are 18 residues in the CDR3. Germline V gene sequence: CDR1 SGHRS, CDR2 YFSETQ. V dropped 4 bases and J dropped 0; count of bases not matched to a gene: 13. Primers for the PCR totalled 60 Vbeta and 13 Jbeta. Some clones are missing from TCRdb's copy, which holds only in-frame ones; the method was immunoSEQ multiplex PCR. Here the sample spans roughly 100,000 clones, about three quarters being singletons. The sequence derives from a male donor in good health and CMV-seronegative. The sequencing sample was made of PBMCs. V and J are TRBV5-1 and TRBJ2-3, with 8 bases identical to TRBD2. The CDR3 spells CASSRAGTSGTSTDTQYF. The CDR3 DNA follows: TGCGCCAGCAGCCGCGCCGGGACTAGTGGGACTAGCACAGATACGCAGTATTTT.